This T cell receptor beta chain appears in the sequencing data of a study of Ad26.COV2.S vaccination and SARS-CoV-2 variants. Treatment given: around 19 received Ad26.COV2.S at low or high dose, single or two shots; about 5 received placebo; per-sample allocation not given. The samples were gathered on day 63 after the first injection of vaccine or placebo. This CDR3 has 16 residues. The germline V and J ends were trimmed by 0 bases and 2 bases, with 11 bases remaining between them. Germline CDR1 LNHNV, CDR2 YYDKDF (reference sequence). Here immunoSEQ multiplex PCR was the method, and the copy in TCRdb shows in-frame clones only, minus some. The sample yields about 400,000 clones, about 88% seen once.

This receptor was identified in a person aged 18-60 years who received the Ad26.COV2.S COVID-19 vaccine or a placebo. The genes are TRBV15 and TRBJ1-3; D is undetermined. The specimen comprised peripheral blood, sampled in a trial of Ad26.COV2.S vaccine versus placebo. As DNA, the CDR3 is TGTGCCACCAGCAGAGATCTATGGGTTACTGGAAACACCATATATTTT. This encodes CATSRDLWVTGNTIYF. Variable domain in full (rest from reference TRBV15 and TRBJ1-3): DAMVIQNPRYQVTQFGKPVTLSCSQTLNHNVMYWYQQKSSQAPKLLFHYYDKDFNNEADTPDNFQSRRPNTSFCFLDIRSPGLGDTAMYLCATSRDLWVTGNTIYFGEGSWLTVV.